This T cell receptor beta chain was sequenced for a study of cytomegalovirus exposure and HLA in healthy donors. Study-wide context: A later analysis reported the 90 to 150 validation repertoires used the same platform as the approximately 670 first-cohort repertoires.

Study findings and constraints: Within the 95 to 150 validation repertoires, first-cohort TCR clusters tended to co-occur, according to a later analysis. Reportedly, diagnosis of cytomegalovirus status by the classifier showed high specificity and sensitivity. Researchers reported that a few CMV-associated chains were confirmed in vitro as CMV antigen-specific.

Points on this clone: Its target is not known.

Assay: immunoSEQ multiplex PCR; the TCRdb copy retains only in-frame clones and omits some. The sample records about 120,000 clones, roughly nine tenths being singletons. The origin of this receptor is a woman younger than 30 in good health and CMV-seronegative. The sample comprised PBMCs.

The CDR3 region has the DNA TGTGCCAGTAGTACGCACAGTCAAGCAAGCTACACCTTC. This codes for CASSTHSQASYTF. This sequence joins TRBV19 and TRBJ1-2; D remains unclear. From germline, CDR1 is LNHDA and CDR2 SQIVND (reference sequence). Trimming stripped 4 bases from V and 9 bases from J, with 15 bases between. The CDR3 has 13 residues.